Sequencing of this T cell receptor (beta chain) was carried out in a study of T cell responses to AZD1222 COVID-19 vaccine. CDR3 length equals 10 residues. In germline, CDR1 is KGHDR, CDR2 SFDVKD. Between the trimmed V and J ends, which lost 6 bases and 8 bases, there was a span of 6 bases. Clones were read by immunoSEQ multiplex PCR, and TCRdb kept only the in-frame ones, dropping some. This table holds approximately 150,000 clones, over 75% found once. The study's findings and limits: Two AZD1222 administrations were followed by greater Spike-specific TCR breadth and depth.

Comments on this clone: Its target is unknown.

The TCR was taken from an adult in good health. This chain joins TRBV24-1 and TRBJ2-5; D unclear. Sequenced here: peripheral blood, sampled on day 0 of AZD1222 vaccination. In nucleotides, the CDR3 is TGTGCCACCAGTAAAAACACCCAGTACTTC. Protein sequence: CATSKNTQYF.